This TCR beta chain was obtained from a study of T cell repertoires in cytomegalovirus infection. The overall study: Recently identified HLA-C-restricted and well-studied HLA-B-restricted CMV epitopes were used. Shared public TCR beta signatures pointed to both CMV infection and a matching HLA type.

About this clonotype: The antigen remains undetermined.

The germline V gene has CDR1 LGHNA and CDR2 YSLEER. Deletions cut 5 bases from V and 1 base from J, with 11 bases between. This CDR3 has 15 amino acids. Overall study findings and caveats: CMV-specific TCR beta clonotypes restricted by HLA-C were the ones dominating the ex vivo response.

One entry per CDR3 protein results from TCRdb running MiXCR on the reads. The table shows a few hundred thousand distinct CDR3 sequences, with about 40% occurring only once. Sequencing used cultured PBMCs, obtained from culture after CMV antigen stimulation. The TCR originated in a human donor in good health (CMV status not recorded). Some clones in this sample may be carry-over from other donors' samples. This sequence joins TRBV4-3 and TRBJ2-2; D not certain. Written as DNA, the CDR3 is TGCGCCAGCAGCATAAGGGCGGAGAACACCGGGGAGCTGTTTTTT. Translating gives CASSIRAENTGELFF.